The rows below give T cell receptor beta chains drawn from one sample of a study of cytomegalovirus exposure and HLA in healthy donors. Sequencing used immunoSEQ multiplex PCR; TCRdb keeps in-frame clones, though not all of them. The table includes under 150,000 clones, 81% detected once. The specimen sequenced was PBMCs. The source is a woman between 25 and 40 years old in good health and CMV-seronegative. The CDR3 runs from the conserved cysteine through the conserved F or W. Each record gives: D gene, V gene, clone size, J gene, CDR3 DNA, CDR3 protein. The D gene is left open where the match is weak. The listing skips clone size in some rows; elsewhere it reads once, few, many or a size class.

d_gene: NA
v_gene: TRBV19
abundance: NA
j_gene: TRBJ1-3
CDR3nt: TGTGCCAGTAGTATCGGGTTCGGGAGCTCTGGAAACACCATATATTTT
CDR3aa: CASSIGFGSSGNTIYF

d_gene: TRBD2
v_gene: TRBV7-2
abundance: NA
j_gene: TRBJ2-3
CDR3nt: TGTGCCAGCAGCTTAAGGGGGGGTAGCGGGAGTCCAGATACGCAGTATTTT
CDR3aa: CASSLRGGSGSPDTQYF

d_gene: TRBD1
v_gene: TRBV23-1
abundance: few
j_gene: TRBJ1-3
CDR3nt: TGCGCCAGCAGTCATGGACAGGGCTCCTCTGGAAACACCATATATTTT
CDR3aa: CASSHGQGSSGNTIYF

d_gene: TRBD1
v_gene: TRBV14
abundance: NA
j_gene: TRBJ2-3
CDR3nt: TGTGCCAGCAGCCCCCGAGGGGCAGGGGGCGCCCTCACAGATACGCAGTATTTT
CDR3aa: CASSPRGAGGALTDTQYF

d_gene: TRBD1
v_gene: TRBV18
abundance: once
j_gene: TRBJ1-1
CDR3nt: TGTGCCAGCTCACCCCGGGACAGTTGGATGAACACTGAAGCTTTCTTT
CDR3aa: CASSPRDSWMNTEAFF

d_gene: TRBD2
v_gene: TRBV5-1
abundance: NA
j_gene: TRBJ2-7
CDR3nt: TGCGCCAGCACGACTAGCGGGAGGGACGAGCAGTACTTC
CDR3aa: CASTTSGRDEQYF

d_gene: NA
v_gene: TRBV7-8
abundance: NA
j_gene: TRBJ2-7
CDR3nt: TGTGCCAGCAGCTTACGGCGGGACGGCTACGAGCAGTACTTC
CDR3aa: CASSLRRDGYEQYF

d_gene: TRBD1
v_gene: TRBV28
abundance: NA
j_gene: TRBJ1-5
CDR3nt: TGTGCCAGCAGCCGTCCCGGGACAGGGGTTGGCAATCAGCCCCAGCATTTT
CDR3aa: CASSRPGTGVGNQPQHF

d_gene: TRBD2
v_gene: TRBV25-1
abundance: NA
j_gene: TRBJ2-1
CDR3nt: TGTGCCAGCAGTGAATTAGCGGGAGGGGGAAATGAGCAGTTCTTC
CDR3aa: CASSELAGGGNEQFF

d_gene: TRBD1
v_gene: TRBV27
abundance: NA
j_gene: TRBJ1-4
CDR3nt: TGTGCCAGCAGTAGGGACAGGGGGAATGAAAAACTGTTTTTT
CDR3aa: CASSRDRGNEKLFF

d_gene: TRBD1
v_gene: TRBV7-2
abundance: NA
j_gene: TRBJ1-1
CDR3nt: TGTGCCAGCATCGCCAGGGGGGACACTGAAGCTTTCTTT
CDR3aa: CASIARGDTEAFF

d_gene: NA
v_gene: TRBV6-1
abundance: NA
j_gene: TRBJ1-5
CDR3nt: TGTGCCAGCATCGAGGAAGGGGGTCAGCCCCAGCATTTT
CDR3aa: CASIEEGGQPQHF

d_gene: NA
v_gene: TRBV6-6
abundance: NA
j_gene: TRBJ2-1
CDR3nt: TGTGCCAGCCGTGACGGGAGAAACAATGAGCAGTTCTTC
CDR3aa: CASRDGRNNEQFF

d_gene: NA
v_gene: TRBV5-1
abundance: once
j_gene: TRBJ2-5
CDR3nt: TGCGCCAGCAGCAAGGGGACACAAGAGACCCAGTACTTC
CDR3aa: CASSKGTQETQYF

d_gene: NA
v_gene: TRBV30
abundance: NA
j_gene: TRBJ1-5
CDR3nt: TGTGCCTGGAGTCCCTCCAGGTTCCAGCATTTT
CDR3aa: CAWSPSRFQHF

d_gene: TRBD1
v_gene: TRBV19
abundance: NA
j_gene: TRBJ2-1
CDR3nt: TGTGCCAGTAGTGGGCGTGACAGGGGAAACAATGAGCAGTTCTTC
CDR3aa: CASSGRDRGNNEQFF

d_gene: TRBD2
v_gene: TRBV7-2
abundance: NA
j_gene: TRBJ2-5
CDR3nt: TGTGCCAGCAGCCCACTAGCGGTCCAAGAGACCCAGTACTTC
CDR3aa: CASSPLAVQETQYF

d_gene: NA
v_gene: TRBV27
abundance: NA
j_gene: TRBJ2-1
CDR3nt: TGTGCCAGCAGTCTCGCAGGAGGCGATGAGCAGTTCTTC
CDR3aa: CASSLAGGDEQFF

d_gene: NA
v_gene: TRBV18
abundance: NA
j_gene: TRBJ2-1
CDR3nt: TGTGCCAGCTCACCATCGACTAGTCCAAATGAGCAGTTCTTC
CDR3aa: CASSPSTSPNEQFF

d_gene: TRBD1
v_gene: TRBV28
abundance: NA
j_gene: TRBJ2-2
CDR3nt: TGTGCCAGCACCCGGGACAGGGGGCCCGGGGAGCTGTTTTTT
CDR3aa: CASTRDRGPGELFF

d_gene: TRBD2
v_gene: TRBV9
abundance: NA
j_gene: TRBJ2-7
CDR3nt: TGTGCCAGCTCGCGGGAGAACTCCTACGAGCAGTACTTC
CDR3aa: CASSRENSYEQYF

d_gene: NA
v_gene: TRBV7-7
abundance: NA
j_gene: TRBJ2-3
CDR3nt: TGTGCTAGCAGCTTACTCCCCACGGGACAAGGAAGGCTCACAGATACGCAGTATTTT
CDR3aa: CASSLLPTGQGRLTDTQYF

d_gene: NA
v_gene: TRBV15
abundance: NA
j_gene: TRBJ2-7
CDR3nt: TGTGCCACCAGCAGAGATCACGGCAGCGACGAGCAGTACTTC
CDR3aa: CATSRDHGSDEQYF

d_gene: NA
v_gene: TRBV2
abundance: NA
j_gene: TRBJ2-7
CDR3nt: TGTGCCAGCAGTGGGGGGCATTCCTACGAGCAGTACTTC
CDR3aa: CASSGGHSYEQYF

d_gene: TRBD2
v_gene: TRBV28
abundance: NA
j_gene: TRBJ2-5
CDR3nt: TGTGCCAGCAGTTTAGTTAGGGCTAGCGGGTCCCAAGAGACCCAGTACTTC
CDR3aa: CASSLVRASGSQETQYF

d_gene: TRBD1
v_gene: TRBV28
abundance: few
j_gene: TRBJ2-5
CDR3nt: TGTGCCAGCACCACTCCGGGACAGGGGATTGCAGAGACCCAGTACTTC
CDR3aa: CASTTPGQGIAETQYF

d_gene: TRBD1
v_gene: TRBV7-8
abundance: NA
j_gene: TRBJ1-1
CDR3nt: TGTGCCAGCAGAGCCGGGACAGGGAACACTGAAGCTTTCTTT
CDR3aa: CASRAGTGNTEAFF

d_gene: NA
v_gene: TRBV6-1
abundance: NA
j_gene: TRBJ2-7
CDR3nt: TGTGCCAGTGGCGGGGACAGCTACGAGCAGTACTTC
CDR3aa: CASGGDSYEQYF

d_gene: TRBD2
v_gene: TRBV29-1
abundance: NA
j_gene: TRBJ2-1
CDR3nt: TGCAGCGTTGCGGCGGGAGGACTCTCCAATGAGCAGTTCTTC
CDR3aa: CSVAAGGLSNEQFF

d_gene: NA
v_gene: TRBV23-1
abundance: once
j_gene: TRBJ2-7
CDR3nt: TGCGCCAGCAGTCACGGGACACCCACCTACGAGCAGTACTTC
CDR3aa: CASSHGTPTYEQYF

d_gene: TRBD2
v_gene: TRBV5-6
abundance: NA
j_gene: TRBJ2-5
CDR3nt: TGTGCCAGCGGAGCGGGAGGGGAAGAGACCCAGTACTTC
CDR3aa: CASGAGGEETQYF

d_gene: TRBD2
v_gene: TRBV5-4
abundance: NA
j_gene: TRBJ2-1
CDR3nt: TGTGCCAGCAGCTTGCCTAGCGGGAGTGGGGTTGAGCAGTTCTTC
CDR3aa: CASSLPSGSGVEQFF

d_gene: NA
v_gene: TRBV14
abundance: NA
j_gene: TRBJ2-7
CDR3nt: TGTGCCAGCAGCCTGCTGGGGCAGGGCCTAGAGGAGTACTTC
CDR3aa: CASSLLGQGLEEYF

d_gene: NA
v_gene: TRBV9
abundance: NA
j_gene: TRBJ2-2
CDR3nt: TGTGCCAGCAGCGTGGCTCGAACGACCGGGGAGCTGTTTTTT
CDR3aa: CASSVARTTGELFF

d_gene: NA
v_gene: TRBV7-3
abundance: NA
j_gene: TRBJ2-7
CDR3nt: TGTGCCAGCACCGCCCAGGCCTCTTCCTACGAGCAGTACTTC
CDR3aa: CASTAQASSYEQYF

d_gene: NA
v_gene: TRBV2
abundance: few
j_gene: TRBJ1-1
CDR3nt: TGTGCCAGCAGTAAGGGGCAGGGTCTTTCTGAAGCTTTCTTT
CDR3aa: CASSKGQGLSEAFF

d_gene: TRBD2
v_gene: TRBV7-9
abundance: NA
j_gene: TRBJ2-3
CDR3nt: TGTGCCAGCAGCCGGGCGGGAGGATTCACAGATACGCAGTATTTT
CDR3aa: CASSRAGGFTDTQYF

d_gene: TRBD2
v_gene: TRBV9
abundance: NA
j_gene: TRBJ2-1
CDR3nt: TGTGCCAGCAGCGTACTTAGCGGGGAGACTTACAATGAGCAGTTCTTC
CDR3aa: CASSVLSGETYNEQFF

d_gene: NA
v_gene: TRBV18
abundance: NA
j_gene: TRBJ2-7
CDR3nt: TGTGCCAGCTCACCACCGAACGCGGACGAGCAGTACTTC
CDR3aa: CASSPPNADEQYF

d_gene: NA
v_gene: TRBV19
abundance: NA
j_gene: TRBJ2-7
CDR3nt: TGTGCCAGTAGTTTCAACTACGAGCAGTACTTC
CDR3aa: CASSFNYEQYF

d_gene: NA
v_gene: TRBV19
abundance: NA
j_gene: TRBJ2-1
CDR3nt: TGTGCCACCCGAAGCGGGCCACTTATCAATGAGCAGTTCTTC
CDR3aa: CATRSGPLINEQFF

d_gene: NA
v_gene: TRBV19
abundance: NA
j_gene: TRBJ2-3
CDR3nt: TGTGCCAGTAGTATAGGCGGGGTAAGGAGCACAGATACGCAGTATTTT
CDR3aa: CASSIGGVRSTDTQYF

d_gene: NA
v_gene: TRBV7-9
abundance: NA
j_gene: TRBJ2-5
CDR3nt: TGTGCCAGCAGCCTGCCTAGTGGCGGGGCGATGAAGACCCAGTACTTC
CDR3aa: CASSLPSGGAMKTQYF

d_gene: NA
v_gene: TRBV6-5
abundance: NA
j_gene: TRBJ2-5
CDR3nt: TGTGCCAGCAGTGCGGACTGGAACCAAGAGACCCAGTACTTC
CDR3aa: CASSADWNQETQYF

d_gene: NA
v_gene: TRBV27
abundance: NA
j_gene: TRBJ2-3
CDR3nt: TGTGCCAGCAGTAGCCTAGGAGTAGATACGCAGTATTTT
CDR3aa: CASSSLGVDTQYF

d_gene: TRBD1
v_gene: TRBV6-4
abundance: NA
j_gene: TRBJ2-3
CDR3nt: TGTGCCAGCGGACAGGACCGCACAGATACGCAGTATTTT
CDR3aa: CASGQDRTDTQYF

d_gene: TRBD2
v_gene: TRBV5-4
abundance: NA
j_gene: TRBJ2-5
CDR3nt: TGTGCCAGCAGCTTGGGTCCAGCGGGAGAAGAGACCCAGTACTTC
CDR3aa: CASSLGPAGEETQYF

d_gene: TRBD1
v_gene: TRBV28
abundance: NA
j_gene: TRBJ1-4
CDR3nt: TGTGCCAGCAGTTTGGTGACAGGGGAAAAACTGTTTTTT
CDR3aa: CASSLVTGEKLFF

d_gene: NA
v_gene: TRBV6-5
abundance: NA
j_gene: TRBJ1-2
CDR3nt: TGTGCCAGCAGTTACTCGGGACACTTTTCGAGGGATGGCTACACCTTC
CDR3aa: CASSYSGHFSRDGYTF

d_gene: NA
v_gene: TRBV11-1
abundance: once
j_gene: TRBJ2-1
CDR3nt: TGTGCCAGCAGCTCACGGACACTGCGAGATGAGCAGTTCTTC
CDR3aa: CASSSRTLRDEQFF

d_gene: TRBD2
v_gene: TRBV5-1
abundance: few
j_gene: TRBJ2-2
CDR3nt: TGCGCCAGCAGCCCCCGACTAGCGCCGAACACCGGGGAGCTGTTTTTT
CDR3aa: CASSPRLAPNTGELFF

d_gene: TRBD1
v_gene: TRBV14
abundance: NA
j_gene: TRBJ2-1
CDR3nt: TGTGCCAGCAGCCAAGGGGACAGGGGCATGAGCTACAATGAGCAGTTCTTC
CDR3aa: CASSQGDRGMSYNEQFF

d_gene: TRBD2
v_gene: TRBV4-1
abundance: NA
j_gene: TRBJ2-1
CDR3nt: TGCGCCAGCAGCCAAGGGGGACTAGCGGGATACAATGAGCAGTTCTTC
CDR3aa: CASSQGGLAGYNEQFF

d_gene: NA
v_gene: TRBV6-6
abundance: NA
j_gene: TRBJ1-2
CDR3nt: TGTGCCAGCACAATGGGCCCCATCGAAGACTATGGCTACACCTTC
CDR3aa: CASTMGPIEDYGYTF

d_gene: TRBD1
v_gene: TRBV7-9
abundance: once
j_gene: TRBJ1-2
CDR3nt: TGTGCCAGCAGCTTTGGGACAGGGAACTATGGCTACACCTTC
CDR3aa: CASSFGTGNYGYTF

d_gene: TRBD1
v_gene: TRBV6-1
abundance: NA
j_gene: TRBJ1-6
CDR3nt: TGTGCCAGCAGTGACGGACAGGGGAATTCACCCCTCCACTTT
CDR3aa: CASSDGQGNSPLHF

d_gene: TRBD1
v_gene: TRBV19
abundance: NA
j_gene: TRBJ1-1
CDR3nt: TGTGCCAGTAGTATATCCGACAGGGTTAACACTGAAGCTTTCTTT
CDR3aa: CASSISDRVNTEAFF